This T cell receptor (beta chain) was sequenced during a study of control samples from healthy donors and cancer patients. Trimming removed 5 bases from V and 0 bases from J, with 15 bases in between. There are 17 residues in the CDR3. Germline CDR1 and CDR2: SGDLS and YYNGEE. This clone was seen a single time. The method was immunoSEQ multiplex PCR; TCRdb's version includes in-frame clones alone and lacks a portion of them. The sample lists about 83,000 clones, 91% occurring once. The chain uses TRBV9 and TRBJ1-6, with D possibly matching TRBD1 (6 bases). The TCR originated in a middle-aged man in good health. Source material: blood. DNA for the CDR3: TGTGCCAGCAGAGCCGGACAGCCAAGCTCCTATAATTCACCCCTCCACTTT. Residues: CASRAGQPSSYNSPLHF.